Sequencing of this T cell receptor (beta chain) was carried out in a study of cytomegalovirus exposure and HLA in healthy donors (dated by TCRdb to between 2016 and 2019). With respect to the entire study: An earlier analysis of about 560 of the donors reported about 280 Gb of sequence data and around 100 million unique TCR beta sequences obtained from some 170 million T cells. An early release covering 550 to 700 HLA-typed donors comprised 250 to 350 gigabases of sequencing data and approximately 85 million unique TCR sequences. The genetic ancestry cluster associated with self-reported Caucasian donors included 70% to 85% of the 398 genotyped donors. The study aimed to test whether signatures of past pathogen exposure could be identified by cataloging public T cell receptors. The study used immunosequencing to profile the T cell repertoires of some 600 subjects and linked those repertoires to cytomegalovirus serostatus. Besides the first cohort of roughly 700 subjects, a separate validation cohort made up of 120 or so different subjects was used. To predict cytomegalovirus infection status, the study brought together high-throughput TCR immunosequencing, statistical association of individual TCRs with disease status, and machine learning. In a later analysis, previously published TCR beta repertoires from 666 donors were re-analyzed and high-resolution HLA genotyping was added so that TCR occurrence patterns could be studied. Rather than drawing on any new phenotypic data, the later analysis identified candidate immune exposures from TCR beta sequences and the way those sequences occurred across donors. An earlier analysis of several hundred of the donors applied high-throughput TCR beta sequencing to assess whether each TCR beta V gene segment acted as functional or pseudogenic. Donor age, sex, ethnicity and CMV serostatus were compiled together with the repertoire data. A later genetic analysis used genome-wide SNP genotypes for 398 of the 666 donors, treating that subset as a discovery cohort. All discovery cohort repertoires had been generated on a single sequencing platform. HLA typing covered class I and class II loci at four-digit resolution. Typing coverage varied by locus: about 629-630 donors for A, B, C, DRB1 and DQB1; around 560 for DQA1; more than 600 for DPA1; some 470 for DPB1. A few DR-DQ haplotypes were treated as single units for association and clustering because of strong linkage in the cohort. On average, roughly 250,000 unique TCR beta nucleotide sequences were sequenced per donor among 350 to 400 genotyped donors of the cohort, with around 19% of those sequences being non-productive. The research as a whole found: Correlated functional status among segregating V segments might be attributable to linkage disequilibrium, but an unknown experimental factor could not be ruled out. Sequencing depth was assumed to be roughly uniform across donors in the presence/absence analyses, though that assumption may not hold. In a later genetic analysis, fewer N-insertions in productive TCRs were reported among donors in an Asian-associated ancestry cluster than the roughly 700-donor mean. A later analysis found that HLA-associated TCR beta chains were more clonally expanded and had lower generation probabilities than equally common non-associated chains. A later analysis associated 17,000 or so TCR beta sequences with specific HLA alleles at a false discovery rate of 0.05. A total of some 180 TCR beta chains were listed by the study as associated with cytomegalovirus. In a later analysis, TCR association rates were found to vary across HLA loci, with the most associated TCRs seen for DRB1 alleles and the fewest for HLA-C alleles. Cytomegalovirus status was reported to be diagnosed by the classifier with high specificity and sensitivity in both the original and validation cohorts. In vitro tests confirmed that a few of the cytomegalovirus-associated TCR beta chains recognize cytomegalovirus antigens. The authors suggested that the approach could potentially be extended to other disease states and immunological phenotypes. Most CMV-associated TCR beta chains appeared to be HLA-restricted in a later analysis, and the HLA associations seemed to be driven largely by CMV exposure. A later analysis reported that several top co-occurrence clusters appeared linked to parvovirus B19, influenza, CMV and Epstein-Barr virus. Immune exposure information for the cohort was limited to CMV serostatus. Most TCR sequences were seen in very few donors, while some public TCRs were found in many individuals. A further reported finding was that TCR beta sequences accurately predicted the HLA-A and HLA-B alleles for most subjects in the first cohort. When HLA alleles, especially DR and DQ, strongly co-occurred, attributing TCR associations to individual alleles was difficult. An association between a missense DCLRE1C variant and V-gene and J-gene trimming of TCR beta chains was found in a later genetic analysis and replicated in an independent cohort. This cohort had only TCR beta chains sequenced, and the lack of alpha or paired-chain data limited which features could be detected. In an earlier analysis of approximately 600 of the donors, most TCR beta V segments were observed in productive rearrangements about 87% or about 30% of the time, broadly matching IMGT annotations. Because some donors lacked HLA typing at each locus, the association tests relied only on the typed subset. A cluster of highly shared sequence variants was judged likely to be a technical artifact of the sequencing pipeline. Some 15 rarely observed V segments, including chromosome 9 orphons, were excluded from the earlier analysis of approximately 600 of the donors because counts were too low.

The receptor library was made with the immunoSEQ multiplex PCR assay. A mixture of 60 forward primers for TCR Vbeta segments and 13 reverse primers for TCR Jbeta segments was used in the multiplex PCR. The CDR3 region of rearranged TCR beta genes was amplified from genomic DNA by a multiplex PCR assay. Amplified TCR beta libraries were sequenced as 87-base-pair reads on the Illumina HiSeq System. The authors processed their data as follows. Across the 500 to 700 repertoires, a later analysis counted approximately 83 million unique TCR beta chains, about 10 million of which were shared by at least two donors. To remove PCR and sequencing errors, raw reads were error-corrected and collapsed into unique sequences using a nearest-neighbor algorithm that merged closely related sequences. Alignment of CDR3 sequences to IMGT reference sequences was used to assign V, D and J gene segments. For a sequence to be retained, a match of at least six nucleotides to both a V gene segment and a J gene segment was required. A rearrangement was called productive if the CDR3 had no stop codons and remained in frame with V and J, and every other rearrangement was called non-productive. Following IMGT convention, CDR3 was defined as the stretch from the second conserved V-encoded cysteine up to the conserved J-encoded phenylalanine. The earlier analysis of about 590 of the donors excluded sequences that lacked an unambiguous match to a single V gene segment. In an earlier analysis of some 590 of the donors, a V segment was called functional when productive rearrangements were above 56.7%, and segregating when the standard deviation between donors exceeded 5%. A statistical classification framework was built for diagnosing cytomegalovirus status from the catalog of TCR beta chain sequences. In a later analysis, TCR nucleotide sequences were compared against IMGT/GENE-DB human TR gene sequences so that V and J genes could be assigned. A later analysis assigned CDR3 sequences and most-parsimonious VDJ recombination scenarios with the TCRdist pipeline. In a later analysis, each TCR beta chain was defined by its CDR3 amino acid sequence together with its V-gene family, and reads without a unique V-gene family were excluded. As a way to deal with suspected cross-contamination and a sequencing artifact, a later analysis dropped hundreds of nucleotide sequences that were highly shared and had low generation probability. A later analysis calculated a clonal expansion index for each public chain from normalized within-repertoire ranks of inferred template counts. A later analysis computed generation probabilities with a VDJ recombination model fitted to out-of-frame rearrangements, and checked the results against IGoR. In a later analysis, hypergeometric tests were used to score TCR-TCR, TCR-HLA and TCR-CMV co-occurrence, with a repertoire-size bias correction applied to TCR pairs. In a later analysis, false discovery rates were estimated by permuting HLA or CMV assignments 20 times. A later analysis grouped co-occurring TCRs with DBSCAN, adding TCRdist sequence similarity when clustering within HLA-allele-positive subsets. Repertoires with fewer than 30,000 or more than 120,000 public chains, plus five repertoires with anomalous nucleotide sharing, were excluded from co-occurrence clustering. TCRdb retrieved this table from immuneACCESS and kept in-frame rearrangements only. Not all clones are present; in checked studies, unresolved V genes account for under half, and no reason is known for the remainder. That table supplies the V and J calls and clone size; D and trimming were determined from the DNA. The sample contains about 200,000 clones, around 73% of them found a single time. The ten largest clones capture 3.5% to 4% of the sample.

The cohort comprised under 700 healthy bone marrow donors. All cohort members were sampled while nominally healthy, although unrecorded immune exposures were likely present. The donor was CMV seronegative and belonged to the group of over 350 seronegative cohort members. Every donor gave a peripheral blood sample, and the peripheral blood mononuclear cells from that sample were used for TCR beta sequencing. Genomic DNA was extracted from the blood cell samples with the Qiagen DNeasy Blood Extraction Kit. Worth noting for this clone: No antigen is known for it. No clone much larger than this one lies a single base away; base qualities are absent.

This clonotype was sampled from a male donor in good health and CMV-seronegative. The sample was PBMCs.

CDR3 protein: CSVPGTSGQETQYF. The DNA sequence is TGCAGCGTGCCCGGGACTAGCGGTCAAGAGACCCAGTACTTC. The chain uses TRBV29-1 and TRBJ2-5; 11 nucleotides in the junction match TRBD2. The cysteine opens and the phenylalanine closes a CDR3 of 14 amino acids. CDR3 DNA only is kept here, 42 bases in frame from base 1. After removal of 6 bases from V and 2 bases from J, the junction retains 5 bases not matched to a gene. CDR1 is given as SQVTM and CDR2 as ANQGSEA, both from the germline V gene.